This TCR beta chain comes out of a study of shared clonotypes between healthy human individuals. This CDR3 spans 14 amino acids. Germline assignment: CDR1 MNHEY and CDR2 SVGAGI. V lost 10 bases to trimming and J lost 0 bases, with 16 bases between them. About this clone itself: What it binds is unknown.

Produced via immunoSEQ multiplex PCR; TCRdb's table is partial and in-frame only. The sample yields some 2 million clones, over 85% seen once. Study outcomes and limitations: Among donors, the sharing of clonotypes was expected to be influenced by sequencing depth.

The naive CD8 subset, CD45RO-negative cells positively selected for CCR7, excluded terminally differentiated effector memory CD45RA+ cells. The rearrangement uses TRBV6-5 and TRBJ2-7; D not resolved. Sequences were obtained from naive CD8+ T cells sorted from blood. The receptor was isolated from a man younger than 35 in good health. CDR3 sequence (DNA): TGTGCCACGACCGGACGCGCGAACTCCTACGAGCAGTACTTC. Amino acid sequence: CATTGRANSYEQYF.